Described below is a single T cell receptor (beta chain) sequence and its context. These data come from a study of blood T cell repertoires in COVID-19. Study in general: The cDNA or gDNA used as material had been derived from T cells, B-cell-depleted T cells, or PBMCs.

The repertoire was sequenced with immunoSEQ multiplex PCR; TCRdb's copy has only in-frame clones and lacks some. The sample has roughly 200,000 clones; about 88% are singletons. CDR3 length: 15 residues. V lost 1 base and J 2 bases, leaving 9 bases between the germline ends. Per germline, CDR1 SNHLY and CDR2 FYNNEI. Sequenced input: PBMCs or T cells enriched from blood (not recorded which). The chain combines TRBV2 with TRBJ1-3; tentative D call: TRBD1 (5 bases). The clonotype originates from a woman aged 25 to 39 who had been exposed to COVID-19. CDR3 DNA: TGTGCCAGCAGTGAAGGACAGACCGCTGGAAACACCATATATTTT. This codes for CASSEGQTAGNTIYF.